Reported below is one T cell receptor beta chain. The data are from a study of blood T cell repertoires in COVID-19. The wider study: Some COVID-19 samples were acute and others convalescent; all came from the United States, Italy and Spain. Sample material is recorded as cDNA or gDNA derived from T cells, B-cell-depleted T cells, or PBMCs.

Per the original methods: Amplification of reference gene primers provided the estimated nucleated cell counts. TCRdb's table, derived via immunoSEQ multiplex PCR, lists solely in-frame clones and lacks some. V, J and clone size are those of that table, while D and trimming were read from the DNA. The table shows some 240,000 clones, with 82% occurring only once. Trimming shortened V by 3 bases and J by 1 base, and 5 bases separated the two germline ends. Germline CDR1 SGHAT, CDR2 FQNNGV. The CDR3 has 13 amino acids. Sequencing was performed on peripheral blood. This receptor was identified in an older woman with active or convalescent COVID-19. The chain couples TRBV11-2 to TRBJ2-3; D is possibly TRBD2 (5 bases). The CDR3 loop is CASSFGGTDTQYF. The CDR3 DNA is TGTGCCAGCAGCTTCGGGGGCACAGATACGCAGTATTTT.